This TCR beta chain was sequenced in a study of vaccination and CD4 T cells after COVID-19. In the study overall: Median time from COVID diagnosis to post-COVID sampling was 101 days (35 to 161).

Points from the study as a whole: Looking at convalescent patients, 304 of their 307 vaccine-specific clones were spike mono-reactive. The study found that a median about 85% of reactive clones in convalescent patients appeared only post-vaccination.

Indicated treatment: roughly 11-day PBMC culture with coronavirus spike peptide pools or control peptides (ViraFEST assay). Sequencing of cultured CD4+ T cell DNA used the Oncomine TCR Beta short-read assay. TCRdb used MiXCR to reprocess the PCR reads, holding one entry per CDR3 protein. The profile shows about 13,000 distinct CDR3 sequences, around 50% of them singletons. V lost 4 bases and J 3 bases, leaving 12 bases between the germline ends. CDR3 size: 14 residues. A note on this clonotype: The antigen remains unidentified.

This chain links TRBV12-3 or TRBV12-4 with TRBJ1-2; tentatively, D is TRBD1 (6 bases). This TCR derives from a human donor who had recovered from COVID-19. Sequencing was carried out using CD4+ T cells from blood, cultured in vitro. The CDR3 DNA reads TGTGCCAGCAGTTATTACAGGGTAGACTATGGCTACACCTTC. This codes for CASSYYRVDYGYTF.